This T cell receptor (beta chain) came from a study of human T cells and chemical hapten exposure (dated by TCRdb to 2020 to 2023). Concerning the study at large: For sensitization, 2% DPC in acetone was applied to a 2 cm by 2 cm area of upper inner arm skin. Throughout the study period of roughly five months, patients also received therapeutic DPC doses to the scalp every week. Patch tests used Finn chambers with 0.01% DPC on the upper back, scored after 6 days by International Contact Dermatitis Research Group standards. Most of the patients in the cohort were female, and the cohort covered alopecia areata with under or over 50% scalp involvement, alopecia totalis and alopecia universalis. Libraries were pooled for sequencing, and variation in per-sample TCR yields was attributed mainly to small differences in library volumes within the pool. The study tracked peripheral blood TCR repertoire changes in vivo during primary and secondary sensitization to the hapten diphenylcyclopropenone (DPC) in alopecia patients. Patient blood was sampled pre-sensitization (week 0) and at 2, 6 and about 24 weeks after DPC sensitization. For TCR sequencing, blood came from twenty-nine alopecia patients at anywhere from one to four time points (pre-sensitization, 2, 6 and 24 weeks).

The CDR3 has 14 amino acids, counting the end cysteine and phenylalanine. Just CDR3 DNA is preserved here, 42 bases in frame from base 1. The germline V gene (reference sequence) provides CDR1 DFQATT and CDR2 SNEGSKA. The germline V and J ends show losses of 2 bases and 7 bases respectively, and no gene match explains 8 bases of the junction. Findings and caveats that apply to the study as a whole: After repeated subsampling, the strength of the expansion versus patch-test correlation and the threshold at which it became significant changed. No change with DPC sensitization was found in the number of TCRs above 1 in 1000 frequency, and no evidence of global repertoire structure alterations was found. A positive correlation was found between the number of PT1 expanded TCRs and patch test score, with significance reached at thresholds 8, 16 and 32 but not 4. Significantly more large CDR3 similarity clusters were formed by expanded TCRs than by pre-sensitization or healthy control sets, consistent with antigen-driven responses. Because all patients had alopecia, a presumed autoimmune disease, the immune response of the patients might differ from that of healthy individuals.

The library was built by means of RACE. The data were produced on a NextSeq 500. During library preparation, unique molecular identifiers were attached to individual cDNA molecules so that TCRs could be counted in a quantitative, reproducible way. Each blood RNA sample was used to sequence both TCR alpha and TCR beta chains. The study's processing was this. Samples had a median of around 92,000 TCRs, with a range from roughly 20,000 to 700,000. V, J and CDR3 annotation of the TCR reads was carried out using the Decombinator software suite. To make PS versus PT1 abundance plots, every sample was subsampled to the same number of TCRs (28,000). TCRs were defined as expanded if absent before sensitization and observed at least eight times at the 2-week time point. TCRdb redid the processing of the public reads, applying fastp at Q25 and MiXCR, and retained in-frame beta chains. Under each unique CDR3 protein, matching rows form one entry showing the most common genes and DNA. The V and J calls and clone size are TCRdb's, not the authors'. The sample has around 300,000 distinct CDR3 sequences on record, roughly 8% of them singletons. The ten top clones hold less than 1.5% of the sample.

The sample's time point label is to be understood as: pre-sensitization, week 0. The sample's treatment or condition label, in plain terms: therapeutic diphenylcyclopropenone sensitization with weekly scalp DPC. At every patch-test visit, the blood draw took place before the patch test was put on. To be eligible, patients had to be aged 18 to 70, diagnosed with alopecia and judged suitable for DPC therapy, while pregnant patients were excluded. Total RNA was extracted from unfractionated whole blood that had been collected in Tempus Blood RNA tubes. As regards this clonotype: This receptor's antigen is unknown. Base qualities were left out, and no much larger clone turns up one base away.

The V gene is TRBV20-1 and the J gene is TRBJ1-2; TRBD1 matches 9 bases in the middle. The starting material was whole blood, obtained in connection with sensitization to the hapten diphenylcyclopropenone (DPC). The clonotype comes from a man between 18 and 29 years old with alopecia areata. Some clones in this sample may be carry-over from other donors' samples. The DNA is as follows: TGCAGTGCTAGACGCCGGGACAGGGAATTTGGCTACACCTTC. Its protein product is CSARRRDREFGYTF.